This T cell receptor beta chain was found in a study of blood T cell repertoires in COVID-19. CDR1 and CDR2 from the germline V gene are SQVTM and ANQGSEA. With 4 bases removed from V and 6 bases from J, the gap between germline ends came to 4 bases. The CDR3 is 10 residues long. The method was immunoSEQ multiplex PCR; TCRdb's version includes in-frame clones alone and lacks a portion of them. Counted here are under 200,000 clones, 86% occurring once; the ten biggest clones make up 3% to 4%. Sequences were obtained from peripheral blood. This rearrangement joins TRBV29-1 to TRBJ2-1; D is undetermined. The sequence came from a woman aged 70 to 79 with acute or convalescent COVID-19. CDR3 loop: CSVVSNEQFF. The CDR3 DNA sequence: TGCAGCGTTGTCTCCAATGAGCAGTTCTTC.